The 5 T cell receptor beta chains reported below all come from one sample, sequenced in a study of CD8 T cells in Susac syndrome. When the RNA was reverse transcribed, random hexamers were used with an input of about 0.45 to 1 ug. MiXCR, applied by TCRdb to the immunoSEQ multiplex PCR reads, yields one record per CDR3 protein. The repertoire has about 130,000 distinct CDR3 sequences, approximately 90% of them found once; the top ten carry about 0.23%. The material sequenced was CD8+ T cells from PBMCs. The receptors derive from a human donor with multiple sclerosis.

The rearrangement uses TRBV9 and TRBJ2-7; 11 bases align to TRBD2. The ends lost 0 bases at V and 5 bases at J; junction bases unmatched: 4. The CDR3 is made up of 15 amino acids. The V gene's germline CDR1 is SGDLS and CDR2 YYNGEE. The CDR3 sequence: CASSVGELAGDEQYF. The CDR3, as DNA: TGTGCCAGCAGCGTAGGTGAACTAGCGGGAGACGAGCAGTACTTC.

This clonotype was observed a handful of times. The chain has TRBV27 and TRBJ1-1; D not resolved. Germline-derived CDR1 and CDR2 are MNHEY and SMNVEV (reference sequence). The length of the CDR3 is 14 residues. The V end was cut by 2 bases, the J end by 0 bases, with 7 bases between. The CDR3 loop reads CASSLGRLNTEAFF. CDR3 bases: TGTGCCAGCAGTTTAGGCAGATTGAACACTGAAGCTTTCTTT.

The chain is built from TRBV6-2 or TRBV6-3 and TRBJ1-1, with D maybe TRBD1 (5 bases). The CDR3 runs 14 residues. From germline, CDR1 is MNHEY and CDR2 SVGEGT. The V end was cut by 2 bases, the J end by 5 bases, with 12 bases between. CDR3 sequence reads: CASSYVGAGTEAFF. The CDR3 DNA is TGTGCCAGCAGTTACGTCGGGGCCGGTACTGAAGCTTTCTTT.

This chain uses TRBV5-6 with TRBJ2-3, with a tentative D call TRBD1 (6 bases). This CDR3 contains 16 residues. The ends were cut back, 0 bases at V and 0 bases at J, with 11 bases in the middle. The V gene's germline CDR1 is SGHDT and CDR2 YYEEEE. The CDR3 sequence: CASSLVADSSTDTQYF. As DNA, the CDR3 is TGTGCCAGCAGCTTGGTCGCGGACAGCAGCACAGATACGCAGTATTTT.

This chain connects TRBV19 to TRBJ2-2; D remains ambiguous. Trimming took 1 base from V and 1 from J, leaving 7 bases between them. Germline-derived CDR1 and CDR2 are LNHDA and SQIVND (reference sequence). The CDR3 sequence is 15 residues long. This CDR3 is CASSIGAGNTGELFF. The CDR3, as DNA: TGTGCCAGTAGTATAGGGGCAGGGAACACCGGGGAGCTGTTTTTT.